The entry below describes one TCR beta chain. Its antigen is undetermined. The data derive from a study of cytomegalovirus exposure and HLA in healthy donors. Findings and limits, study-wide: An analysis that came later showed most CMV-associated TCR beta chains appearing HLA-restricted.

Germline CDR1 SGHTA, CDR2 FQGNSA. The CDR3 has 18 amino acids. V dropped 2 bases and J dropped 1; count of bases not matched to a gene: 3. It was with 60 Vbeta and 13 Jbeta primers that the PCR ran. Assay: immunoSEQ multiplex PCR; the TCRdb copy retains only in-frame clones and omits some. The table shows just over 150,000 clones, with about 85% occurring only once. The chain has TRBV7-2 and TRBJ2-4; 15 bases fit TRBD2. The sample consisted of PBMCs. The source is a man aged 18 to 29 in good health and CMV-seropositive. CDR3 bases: TGTGCCAGCAGCTTACAAGGGACTAGCGGGGGGGCCAAAAACATTCAGTACTTC. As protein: CASSLQGTSGGAKNIQYF.